This is a list of T cell receptor beta chains from one sample in a study of cytomegalovirus exposure and HLA in healthy donors. Some clones are missing from TCRdb's copy, which holds only in-frame ones; the method was immunoSEQ multiplex PCR. The table records about 160,000 clones, around 76% of them present only once. Sequenced input: PBMCs. The receptors were sampled from a woman aged 40 to 50 in good health and CMV-seronegative. Both conserved end residues are part of each CDR3. D genes are given only for firm matches. Clone size appears in some rows only: once, few, many, or a class for an expanded clone.

clone_size	d_call	j_call	v_call	cdr3_aa	cdr3_nt
NA	NA	TRBJ1-1	TRBV27	CASSGPFHTEAFF	TGTGCCAGCAGTGGCCCTTTCCACACTGAAGCTTTCTTT
NA	NA	TRBJ1-1	TRBV27	CASSSRQGNTEAFF	TGTGCCAGCAGTTCGCGGCAGGGGAACACTGAAGCTTTCTTT
NA	TRBD1	TRBJ2-2	TRBV6-5	CASNRQGPGELFF	TGTGCCAGCAACCGACAGGGCCCCGGGGAGCTGTTTTTT
NA	NA	TRBJ1-2	TRBV18	CASSPAQEQNGYTF	TGTGCCAGCTCACCAGCGCAGGAACAAAATGGCTACACCTTC
once	TRBD2	TRBJ2-7	TRBV29-1	CSVGSSGYEQYF	TGCAGCGTTGGCTCTAGCGGCTACGAGCAGTACTTC
NA	TRBD1	TRBJ1-4	TRBV7-9	CASSYGGTVATNEKLFF	TGTGCCAGCAGCTATGGGGGGACAGTTGCAACTAATGAAAAACTGTTTTTT
NA	NA	TRBJ1-1	TRBV2	CASKKDMNTEAFF	TGTGCCAGCAAGAAAGACATGAACACTGAAGCTTTCTTT
NA	NA	TRBJ2-2	TRBV2	CASREWTGELFF	TGTGCCAGCAGGGAGTGGACCGGGGAGCTGTTTTTT
NA	TRBD1	TRBJ1-1	TRBV19	CASSQGALNTEAFF	TGTGCCAGTAGTCAGGGGGCGCTGAACACTGAAGCTTTCTTT
NA	TRBD1	TRBJ1-4	TRBV6-6	CASSRQGSNEKLFF	TGTGCCAGCAGCCGACAGGGGAGCAATGAAAAACTGTTTTTT
NA	TRBD1	TRBJ1-5	TRBV27	CASSLSQGVSQPQHF	TGTGCCAGCAGTTTATCGCAGGGGGTGAGTCAGCCCCAGCATTTT
NA	NA	TRBJ1-1	TRBV4-2	CASSQGGGRMNTEAFF	TGTGCCAGCAGCCAAGGGGGGGGACGGATGAACACTGAAGCTTTCTTT
few	TRBD2	TRBJ2-1	TRBV2	CASSDEAGVSYNEQFF	TGTGCCAGCAGTGATGAAGCGGGAGTATCCTACAATGAGCAGTTCTTC
NA	NA	TRBJ1-4	TRBV27	CASSPIDQGEKLFF	TGTGCCAGCAGTCCGATCGATCAGGGGGAAAAACTGTTTTTT
NA	NA	TRBJ1-1	TRBV28	CASSLNRRGRTEAFF	TGTGCCAGCAGTTTAAATAGGCGGGGTCGCACTGAAGCTTTCTTT
NA	NA	TRBJ1-2	TRBV2	CASSVRSREDGYTF	TGTGCCAGCAGTGTAAGGTCCAGGGAGGATGGCTACACCTTC
few	NA	TRBJ1-4	TRBV2	CATGLDEKLFF	TGTGCCACAGGGCTTGATGAAAAACTGTTTTTT
once	NA	TRBJ1-2	TRBV30	CAWSAADYGYTF	TGTGCCTGGAGTGCCGCGGACTATGGCTACACCTTC
NA	TRBD2	TRBJ2-2	TRBV5-6	CASSLTSGRGTGELFF	TGTGCCAGCAGCCTCACTAGCGGGAGAGGCACCGGGGAGCTGTTTTTT
once	NA	TRBJ2-5	TRBV2	CASREGALGETQYF	TGTGCCAGCAGGGAAGGGGCCCTGGGAGAGACCCAGTACTTC
NA	TRBD2	TRBJ2-3	TRBV5-6	CASGGLAGYPTDTQYF	TGTGCCAGCGGCGGACTAGCAGGATATCCCACAGATACGCAGTATTTT
NA	NA	TRBJ1-1	TRBV29-1	CSVLIRNTEAFF	TGCAGCGTCCTCATCAGGAACACTGAAGCTTTCTTT
NA	TRBD2	TRBJ2-1	TRBV5-1	CASSLNEREYNEQFF	TGCGCCAGCAGCTTGAATGAGCGGGAGTACAATGAGCAGTTCTTC
NA	TRBD2	TRBJ2-1	TRBV5-1	CASSPIDSGTSGSSYNEQFF	TGCGCCAGCAGCCCGATTGACTCCGGGACTAGCGGGAGCTCCTACAATGAGCAGTTCTTC
NA	TRBD2	TRBJ2-1	TRBV5-1	CASGLLAGDYNEQFF	TGCGCCAGCGGATTACTAGCGGGAGACTACAATGAGCAGTTCTTC